This T cell receptor beta chain was sequenced in a study of blood T cells in healthy people across ages (dated by TCRdb to the mid-2010s). Concerning the study at large: In model experiments, roughly one uniquely barcoded TCR beta cDNA molecule per two T cells was captured by template switching. Age-related changes in TCR beta repertoire diversity were measured in the study by deep sequencing normalized with unique cDNA molecular identifiers. Donors were grouped into four age groups: young (average roughly 17 years), middle-aged (approximately 41), aged (around 60) and long-lived (just over 80). To avoid experimental bias, donors of different ages were randomly spread across the sequencing lanes. Two additional independent replicas of 1 million unique cDNA reads from the same blood draw were analyzed for two donors (one aged 18 to 29 and one aged 80 or older).

This clonotype has only a few counts. The target of this receptor is not known. Per-base qualities were not stored, and no clone one base away is much larger. To prepare the library, 5' RACE was applied. Sequenced using an Illumina HiSeq 2500. A second PCR of about 7 to 12 cycles was performed with a sample-barcoded 5' primer and a J-beta primer mix. Each TCR beta cDNA molecule received a unique molecular identifier from a template-switch 5' adaptor carrying 12 random nucleotides. Each sample yielded at least 2.5 million CDR3-containing paired-end reads. First-strand cDNA synthesis was performed from all RNA using the Mint cDNA synthesis kit, with priming by a TRBC-specific oligonucleotide. Following uracil-DNA glycosylase treatment, all cDNA underwent a first 18-cycle PCR with the universal primers M1SS and BC2_uni_R. On the authors' methods: For normalization, 1 million high-quality reads, each with a distinct molecular identifier, were randomly selected from each sample. Instead of being binned into consensus sequences, reads that shared molecular identifiers were thrown out. CDR3 identification, clonotype clustering and error correction used MiTCR with a Q25 quality threshold and the strictest error-elimination algorithm. A nonparametric unseen species model with Euler transformation was used to estimate lower-bound total TCR beta diversity. TCRdb handled the public reads itself, with Q25 trimming in fastp and clone calling in MiXCR, and kept productive beta chains. Merged by CDR3 protein, the rows form single entries marked with the most common genes and DNA. The V and J calls follow TCRdb's processing rather than the paper's. The sample data list 1.5 million to 2 million distinct CDR3 sequences, and over 25% of these were observed just once. Less than 9.5% of the sample goes to the ten largest clones.

Results the study describes overall, beyond this receptor: Estimates of total diversity from one million sequenced T cells were regarded as lower bounds and underestimates. The CMV infection status of donors was not known, potentially confounding age-related changes in expanded clonotypes. Because profiling used bulk unsorted PBMCs, naive and antigen-experienced compartments could not be compared conclusively. Observed TCR beta diversity per million T cells fell roughly linearly with age, and a significant reduction was already apparent by age around 44. A strong correlation was found between observed TCR beta diversity and the percentage of naive T cells measured by flow cytometry. Compared with the aged group, the long-lived group had more naive CD4+ T cells, fewer expanded clones and increased TCR diversity, a pattern suggesting age selection.

The V and J ends are trimmed by 2 bases and 4 bases, leaving 8 bases between them. As encoded in the germline V gene, CDR1 is SNHLY while CDR2 is FYNNEI. Measured from the cysteine to the phenylalanine, the CDR3 is 13 residues long. Just CDR3 DNA is preserved here, 39 bases in frame from base 1. Systemically healthy Caucasian individuals from Russia, some 38 in total and aged roughly 6 to 100 years, were included as donors. Each donor gave approximately 9.4 milliliters of peripheral blood, drawn into EDTA-treated Vacutainer tubes. PBMCs were isolated by Ficoll-Paque density-gradient centrifugation, with at least 6.5 million obtained per sample. Trizol reagent was used to extract total RNA from the PBMCs, yielding at least 6 micrograms per sample. Naive CD45RAhigh/CD27high T cell percentages were measured by flow cytometry on a PBMC aliquot from every donor.

The material sequenced was blood. The receptor comes from a woman aged 25-40 years in good health. The receptor chain draws on TRBV2 and TRBJ1-2, with the D gene call left open. CDR3 reads: CASSERETYGYTF. The DNA reads as follows: TGTGCCAGCAGTGAAAGGGAAACCTATGGCTACACCTTC.